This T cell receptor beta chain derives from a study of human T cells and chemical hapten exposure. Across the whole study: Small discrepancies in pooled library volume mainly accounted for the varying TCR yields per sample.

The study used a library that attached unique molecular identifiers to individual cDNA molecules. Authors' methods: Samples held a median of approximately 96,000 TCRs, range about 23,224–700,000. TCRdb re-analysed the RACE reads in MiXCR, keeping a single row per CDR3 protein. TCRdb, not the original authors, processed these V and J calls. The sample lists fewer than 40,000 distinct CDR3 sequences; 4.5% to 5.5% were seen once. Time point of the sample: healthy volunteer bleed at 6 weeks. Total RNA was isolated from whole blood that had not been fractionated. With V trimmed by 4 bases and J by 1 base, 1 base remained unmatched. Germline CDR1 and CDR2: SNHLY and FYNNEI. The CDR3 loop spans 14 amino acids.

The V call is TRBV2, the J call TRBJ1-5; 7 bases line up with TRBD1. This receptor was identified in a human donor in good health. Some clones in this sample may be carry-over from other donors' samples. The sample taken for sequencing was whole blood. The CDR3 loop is CASSGDSSNQPQHF. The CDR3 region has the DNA TGTGCCAGCAGTGGGGACAGCAGCAATCAGCCCCAGCATTTT.